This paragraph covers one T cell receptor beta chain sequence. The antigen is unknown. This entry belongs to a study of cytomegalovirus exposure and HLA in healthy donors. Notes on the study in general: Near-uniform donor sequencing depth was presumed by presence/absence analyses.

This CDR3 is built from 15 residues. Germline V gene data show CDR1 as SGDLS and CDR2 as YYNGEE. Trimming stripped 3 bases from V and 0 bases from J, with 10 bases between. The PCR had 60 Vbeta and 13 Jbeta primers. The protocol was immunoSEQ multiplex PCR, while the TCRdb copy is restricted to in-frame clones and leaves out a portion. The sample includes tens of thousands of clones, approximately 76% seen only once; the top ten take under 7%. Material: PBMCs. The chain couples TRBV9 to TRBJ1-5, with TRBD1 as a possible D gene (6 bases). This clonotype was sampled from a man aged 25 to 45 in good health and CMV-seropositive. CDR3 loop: CASSASGVSNQPQHF. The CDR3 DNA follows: TGTGCCAGCAGCGCATCAGGGGTTAGCAATCAGCCCCAGCATTTT.